A single T cell receptor beta chain is shown here with its context. These data originate in a study of blood T cell repertoires in COVID-19. Clones were read by immunoSEQ multiplex PCR, and TCRdb kept only the in-frame ones, dropping some. Of 50,000 to 85,000 clones in the sample, approximately 90% were seen once. This CDR3 has 16 amino acids. V was clipped by 3 bases and J by 2 bases; unmatched bases: 5. The germline gives CDR1 WNHNN, CDR2 SYGVQD (reference sequence). V gene TRBV10-1 combines with J gene TRBJ2-1; 9 bases align to TRBD2. The material sequenced was peripheral blood. The TCR originated in a human donor in a cohort sampled during active COVID-19. CDR3 in amino acids: CASSELVAGAYNEQFF. The CDR3 DNA reads TGCGCCAGCAGTGAATTGGTAGCGGGGGCCTACAATGAGCAGTTCTTC.